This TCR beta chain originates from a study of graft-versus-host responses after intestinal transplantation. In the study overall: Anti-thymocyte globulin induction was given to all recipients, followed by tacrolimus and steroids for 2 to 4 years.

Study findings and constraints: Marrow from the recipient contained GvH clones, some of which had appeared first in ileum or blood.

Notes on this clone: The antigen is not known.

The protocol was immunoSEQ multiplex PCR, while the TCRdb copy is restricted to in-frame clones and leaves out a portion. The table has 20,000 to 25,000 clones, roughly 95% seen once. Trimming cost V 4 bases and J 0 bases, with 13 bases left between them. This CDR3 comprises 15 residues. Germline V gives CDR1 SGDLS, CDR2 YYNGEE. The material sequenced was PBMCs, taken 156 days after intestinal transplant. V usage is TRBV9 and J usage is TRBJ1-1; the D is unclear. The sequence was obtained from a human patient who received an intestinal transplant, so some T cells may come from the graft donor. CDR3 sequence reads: CASSTSGLMNTEAFF. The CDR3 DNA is TGTGCCAGCAGCACCTCGGGGTTAATGAACACTGAAGCTTTCTTT.